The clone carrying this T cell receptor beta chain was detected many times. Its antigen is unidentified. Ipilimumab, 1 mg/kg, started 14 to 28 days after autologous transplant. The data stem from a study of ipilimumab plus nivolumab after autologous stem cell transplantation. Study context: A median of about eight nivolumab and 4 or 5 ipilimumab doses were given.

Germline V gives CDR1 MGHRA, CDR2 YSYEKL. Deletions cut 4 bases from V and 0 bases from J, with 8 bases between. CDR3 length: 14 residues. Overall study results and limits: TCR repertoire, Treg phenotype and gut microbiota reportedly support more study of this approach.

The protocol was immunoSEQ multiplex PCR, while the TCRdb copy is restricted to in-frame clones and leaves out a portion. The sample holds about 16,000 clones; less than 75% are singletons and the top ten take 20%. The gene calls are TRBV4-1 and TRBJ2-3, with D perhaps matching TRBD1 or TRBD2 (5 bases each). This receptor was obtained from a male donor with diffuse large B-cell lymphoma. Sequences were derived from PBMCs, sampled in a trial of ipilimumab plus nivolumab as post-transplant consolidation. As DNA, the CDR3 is TGCGCCAGCAGCCTTAGGGACAGCACAGATACGCAGTATTTT. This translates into CASSLRDSTDTQYF.